The clone carrying this T cell receptor (beta chain) is medium-sized (0.01 to 0.1%). Its antigen remains unidentified. This specimen comes from a study of vaccination effects on CD4 cells after COVID-19. Having been cultured for 9 to 11 days, the cells underwent CD4+ T cell isolation. Repertoires were generated with immunoSEQ multiplex PCR, while TCRdb's copy carries only in-frame clones and drops some. The data contain tens of thousands of clones, around three quarters of them singletons. The material sequenced was CD4+ T cells from PBMCs cultured without peptide, taken before COVID-19 vaccination. The TCR originated in a human donor who received a COVID-19 vaccine.

CDR3 sequence reads: CASSQPTSGLSYEQYF. The CDR3 DNA follows: TGCGCCAGCAGCCAACCCACTAGCGGGCTATCCTACGAGCAGTACTTC. J is TRBJ2-7 and V is TRBV4-1, with 9 bases lining up with TRBD2. V lost 2 bases, J lost 1 base, and 6 bases stayed unmatched. CDR3 length equals 16 residues. Germline V gene data show CDR1 as MGHRA and CDR2 as YSYEKL.